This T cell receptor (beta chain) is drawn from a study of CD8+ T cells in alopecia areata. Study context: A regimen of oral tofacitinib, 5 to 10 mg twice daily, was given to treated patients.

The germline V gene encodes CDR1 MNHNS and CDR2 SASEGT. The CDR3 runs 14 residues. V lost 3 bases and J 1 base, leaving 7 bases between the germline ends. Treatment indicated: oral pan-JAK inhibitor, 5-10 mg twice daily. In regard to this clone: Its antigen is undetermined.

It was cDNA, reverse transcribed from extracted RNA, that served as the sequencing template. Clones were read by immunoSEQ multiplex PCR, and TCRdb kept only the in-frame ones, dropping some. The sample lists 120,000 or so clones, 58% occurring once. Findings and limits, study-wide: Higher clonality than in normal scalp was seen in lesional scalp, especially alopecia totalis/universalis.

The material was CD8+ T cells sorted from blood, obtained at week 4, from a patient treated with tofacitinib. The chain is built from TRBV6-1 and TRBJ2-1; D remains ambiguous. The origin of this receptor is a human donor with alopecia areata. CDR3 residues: CASSELGSYNEQFF. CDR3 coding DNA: TGTGCCAGCAGTGAGCTCGGGTCCTACAATGAGCAGTTCTTC.